These 32 T cell receptor beta chains came from one sample sequenced in a study of T cell changes during pregnancy in multiple sclerosis. Profiled with immunoSEQ multiplex PCR; TCRdb holds only in-frame clones, not every one. Of about 42,000 clones listed, 91% are singletons. This specimen was CD4+ T cells from peripheral blood mononuclear cells, taken after pregnancy. The receptors stem from a female donor in good health, enrolled as a control in a pregnancy study.

The chain has TRBV7-2 and TRBJ1-2; D unclear. V shed 5 bases and J shed 1 base, with 11 bases lying between them. Germline CDR1 reads SGHTA; CDR2 reads FQGNSA. The CDR3 contains 14 residues. The CDR3 protein is CASSPRRVNYGYTF. DNA of the CDR3: TGTGCCAGCAGCCCCCGGCGGGTTAACTATGGCTACACCTTC.

The chain carries TRBV6-1 and TRBJ2-5; the D gene is possibly TRBD2 (5 bases). Per germline, CDR1 MNHNS and CDR2 SASEGT. Trimming stripped 8 bases from V and 2 bases from J, with 15 bases between. CDR3 length: 14 amino acids. CDR3 bases: TGTGCCAGCGCCGAGGGCTTTTGGCAAGAGACCCAGTACTTC. Translating gives CASAEGFWQETQYF.

The gene calls are TRBV6-5 and TRBJ1-2; TRBD1 might be the D (6 bases). CDR1 is MNHEY, CDR2 SVGAGI, per germline. This CDR3 contains 13 residues. V lost 0 bases to trimming and J lost 8 bases, with 10 bases between them. CDR3 coding DNA: TGTGCCAGCAGTTACTCGGGGGCTCCCGGCTACACCTTC. It specifies CASSYSGAPGYTF.

This chain connects TRBV14 to TRBJ1-2; D gene ambiguous. Per the germline V gene, CDR1 is SGHDN and CDR2 is FVKESK. V lost 8 bases and J 4 bases, leaving 20 bases between the germline ends. The CDR3 has 15 residues. The DNA for the CDR3 is TGTGCCAGCTCTCAGGCGGGCTCTGGAGTCTATGGCTACACCTTC. Its protein product is CASSQAGSGVYGYTF.

The rearrangement joins TRBV5-1 to TRBJ2-5; tentative D call: TRBD1 (6 bases). The germline V gene encodes CDR1 SGHRS and CDR2 YFSETQ. CDR3 length: 13 residues. The V gene lost 1 base and the J gene lost 4 bases, with 8 bases spanning the gap. The CDR3 coding sequence is TGCGCCAGCAGCTTGATAGGGGGAGAGACCCAGTACTTC. Its translation is CASSLIGGETQYF.

CDR3 in amino acids: CASSKLAYEQYF. The CDR3 DNA is TGTGCCAGCAGCAAACTAGCCTACGAGCAGTACTTC. The V gene is TRBV21-1, the J gene TRBJ2-7; the D call in the table, TRBD2, was not verified against the DNA. TRBV21-1 is a pseudogene locus. The CDR3 extends over 12 amino acids.

The rearrangement uses TRBV2 and TRBJ2-2; 13 bases are shared with TRBD2. The CDR3 has 15 residues. In germline, CDR1 is SNHLY, CDR2 FYNNEI. The ends lost 8 bases at V and 1 base at J; junction bases unmatched: 1. The CDR3 sequence: CASRTSGGNTGELFF. CDR3 bases: TGTGCCAGCCGGACTAGCGGGGGGAACACCGGGGAGCTGTTTTTT.

The chain has TRBV2 and TRBJ1-5; D is undetermined. The CDR3 totals 14 residues. Germline assignment: CDR1 SNHLY and CDR2 FYNNEI. V gave up 6 bases and J gave up 4 bases, with 13 bases separating them. The CDR3 is CASSRDRGNQPQHF. CDR3 nucleotide sequence: TGTGCCAGCAGCCGAGATAGAGGGAATCAGCCCCAGCATTTT.

This clone came up a few times. The chain couples TRBV7-9 to TRBJ1-1; 9 nucleotides align to TRBD1. The CDR3 consists of 15 residues. The V and J ends lost 0 bases and 4 bases, in that order; junction bases with no gene match: 3. Per germline, CDR1 SEHNR and CDR2 FQNEAQ (reference sequence). The CDR3 here is CASSLAGTGSTEAFF. CDR3 sequence (DNA): TGTGCCAGCAGCTTAGCGGGGACAGGGAGCACTGAAGCTTTCTTT.

The chain employs TRBV19 and TRBJ1-5; weak D call: TRBD1 (5 bases). The CDR3 extends over 14 amino acids. The V and J ends lost 5 bases and 2 bases respectively, with 10 bases between them. From germline, CDR1 is LNHDA and CDR2 SQIVND (reference sequence). The CDR3 DNA is TGTGCCAGTAGTGGGGCGGGAGGCAATCAGCCCCAGCATTTT. This sequence encodes CASSGAGGNQPQHF.

The genes are TRBV7-8 and TRBJ2-5; 9 bases align to TRBD2. This CDR3 has 15 residues. Germline CDR1 is SGHVS and CDR2 is FQNEAQ. V was clipped by 1 base and J by 4 bases; unmatched bases: 4. In DNA form, the CDR3 reads TGTGCCAGCAGCTTAGTCCTAGCGGGGAGAGAGACCCAGTACTTC. Amino acid sequence: CASSLVLAGRETQYF.

The CDR3 region has the DNA TGTGCCAGCAGCGTAACCGGGAGGGCCGATCGAGATACGCAGTATTTT. Protein sequence: CASSVTGRADRDTQYF. The chain has TRBV9 and TRBJ2-3, with 8 nucleotides matching TRBD2. CDR1 and CDR2 from the germline V gene are SGDLS and YYNGEE. V was clipped by 1 base and J by 5 bases; unmatched bases: 9. The CDR3 has 16 amino acids.

This chain uses TRBV19 with TRBJ1-2; the D gene is possibly TRBD1 (5 bases). This CDR3 has 13 amino acids. Trimming pared 2 bases from V and 2 bases from J, leaving 6 bases between. Germline CDR1 LNHDA, CDR2 SQIVND (reference sequence). The CDR3 nucleotides read TGTGCCAGTAGTATACGGGGGAACTATGGCTACACCTTC. Its translation: CASSIRGNYGYTF.

The chain uses TRBV11-3 and TRBJ2-1; 11 bases map to TRBD2. CDR3 size: 17 residues. Germline lookup yields CDR1 SGHNT and CDR2 YENEEA. V was clipped by 2 bases and J by 7 bases; unmatched bases: 10. CDR3 DNA sequence: TGTGCCAGCAGCTTAAGTGGTAGCGGGAGGGCCTCAAATGAGCAGTTCTTC. It translates to CASSLSGSGRASNEQFF.

The rearrangement joins TRBV27 to TRBJ1-5, with 9 bases identical to TRBD1. J gave up 2 bases and V 6 bases, and 14 bases lay outside the gene matches. Germline CDR1 reads MNHEY; CDR2 reads SMNVEV (reference sequence). This CDR3 comprises 18 residues. CDR3 DNA sequence: TGTGCCAGCAGCCCATCTCCCGGGACAGGGATGGGCAATCAGCCCCAGCATTTT. Protein: CASSPSPGTGMGNQPQHF.

The rearrangement uses TRBV27 and TRBJ1-1; 7 nucleotides line up with TRBD1. The CDR3 totals 15 residues. Germline V gives CDR1 MNHEY, CDR2 SMNVEV (reference sequence). Unmatched junction bases numbered 7, after V lost 6 bases and J lost 0 bases. CDR3 amino acids: CASRTGTTMNTEAFF. As DNA, the CDR3 is TGTGCCAGCAGGACAGGGACCACTATGAACACTGAAGCTTTCTTT.

The chain uses TRBV5-1 and TRBJ2-7; 8 nucleotides align to TRBD1. Germline assignment: CDR1 SGHRS and CDR2 YFSETQ. This CDR3 is built from 13 residues. The trim removed 4 bases at V and 6 bases at J, leaving 6 bases unmatched. The DNA of the CDR3 is TGCGCCAGCAGCCCGGGACAGGAACGCGAGCAGTACTTC. Its protein is CASSPGQEREQYF.

This CDR3 is CASSLAIWTEQYF. The CDR3 DNA follows: TGTGCCAGCAGCTTAGCGATCTGGACTGAGCAGTACTTC. This chain uses TRBV11-1 with TRBJ2-7; weak D call: TRBD2 (5 bases). Germline V gives CDR1 SGHAT, CDR2 FQDESV (reference sequence). V was clipped by 0 bases and J by 7 bases, with 10 bases between them. The CDR3 extends over 13 amino acids.

The J gene is TRBJ2-1, the V gene TRBV6-6; 8 nucleotides agree with TRBD1. V lost 5 bases and J lost 4; bases outside the gene matches: 7. The CDR3 extends over 15 amino acids. Germline CDR1 is MNHNY and CDR2 is SVGAGI (reference sequence). CDR3: CASSPGQGQYNEQFF. Here the CDR3 DNA reads TGTGCCAGCAGTCCCGGACAGGGTCAGTACAATGAGCAGTTCTTC.

The rearrangement joins TRBV4-3 to TRBJ2-5; 7 bases line up with TRBD2. Germline V gives CDR1 LGHNA, CDR2 YSLEER. The CDR3 length is 16 residues. V lost 0 bases and J lost 5; bases outside the gene matches: 9. The CDR3 DNA sequence: TGCGCCAGCAGCCAAGAAAGGGAGGGCCTTTGGGAGACCCAGTACTTC. Encoded protein: CASSQEREGLWETQYF.

The chain combines TRBV7-9 with TRBJ1-6; D is possibly TRBD1 (5 bases). Germline CDR1 and CDR2: SEHNR and FQNEAQ (reference sequence). Deletions cut 1 base from V and 11 bases from J, with 12 bases between. The CDR3 runs to 14 residues. CDR3: CASSLDGGPAPLHF. CDR3 coding DNA: TGTGCCAGCAGCTTAGACGGGGGTCCAGCACCCCTCCACTTT.

The V and J genes are TRBV4-2 and TRBJ2-2; 11 bases are shared with TRBD2. V lost 3 bases, J lost 5 bases, and 11 bases stayed unmatched. Looked up from germline, CDR1 is LGHNA and CDR2 is YNFKEQ. The CDR3 covers 18 residues. CDR3 amino acids: CASSQGPVAGGQTGELFF. In DNA form, the CDR3 reads TGTGCCAGCAGCCAGGGGCCGGTAGCGGGGGGGCAAACCGGGGAGCTGTTTTTT.

This sequence joins TRBV5-1 and TRBJ1-2; D gene unclear. V was trimmed by 0 bases and J by 0 bases, leaving 12 bases between them. Germline V gives CDR1 SGHRS, CDR2 YFSETQ. The CDR3 contains 16 residues. CDR3 region: CASSLAMADSNYGYTF. The CDR3 bases are TGCGCCAGCAGCTTGGCCATGGCGGATTCTAACTATGGCTACACCTTC.

The rearrangement uses TRBV7-7 and TRBJ2-2, with D tentatively TRBD2 (6 bases). This CDR3 comprises 13 residues. Trimming cost V 8 bases and J 4 bases, with 11 bases left between them. Germline V lookup: CDR1 SSHAT, CDR2 FNYEAQ (reference sequence). CDR3 sequence (DNA): TGTGCCAGCGGCCCCGGGGGCACCGGGGAGCTGTTTTTT. Protein product: CASGPGGTGELFF.

This chain links TRBV7-9 with TRBJ2-5; perhaps TRBD2 as D (7 bases). CDR3 size: 15 residues. V lost 5 bases and J 2 bases, leaving 15 bases between the germline ends. The germline gives CDR1 SEHNR, CDR2 FQNEAQ (reference sequence). CDR3 region: CASSPGRTAQETQYF. The DNA for the CDR3 is TGTGCCAGCAGCCCCGGGAGGACAGCGCAAGAGACCCAGTACTTC.

DNA for the CDR3: TGCGCCAGCAGTTCGAGCGATCGCACAGATACGCAGTATTTT. Protein product: CASSSSDRTDTQYF. The chain has TRBV5-1 and TRBJ2-3; the D is unclear. V was trimmed by 5 bases and J by 1 base, leaving 11 bases between them. CDR1 and CDR2 (germline): SGHRS, YFSETQ. The CDR3 contains 14 residues.

The CDR3 loop is CASRRTGLDSPLHF. The CDR3 DNA sequence: TGTGCCAGTAGACGGACAGGGTTGGATTCACCCCTCCACTTT. This chain links TRBV19 with TRBJ1-6, with 8 bases that match TRBD1. CDR1 is LNHDA and CDR2 is SQIVND in the germline V gene (reference sequence). V gave up 6 bases and J gave up 8 bases; unmatched junction bases: 6. The CDR3 is 14 residues long.

With respect to this clone: A much larger clone differs by one base, so this may be a read error. The rearrangement links TRBV2 to TRBJ1-1; D gene uncertain. V was cut by 2 bases and J by 1 base, with 5 bases left in between. Germline V gene sequence: CDR1 SNHLY, CDR2 FYNNEI. The CDR3 has 13 amino acids. CDR3 in amino acids: CASSERENTEAFF. The DNA for the CDR3 is TGTGCCAGCAGTGAACGGGAGAACACTGAAGCTTTCTTT.

This clone appeared a few times. The chain recombines TRBV6-1 with TRBJ1-6; D possibly corresponds to TRBD1 (5 bases). The germline V gene encodes CDR1 MNHNS and CDR2 SASEGT. CDR3 size: 12 residues. V was shortened by 8 bases and J by 9 bases, with 11 bases between the two germline ends. CDR3 DNA sequence: TGTGCCAGCGACAGATTAGCTTCACCCCTCCACTTT. Its translation: CASDRLASPLHF.

The V and J genes are TRBV28 and TRBJ1-4; 12 positions match TRBD1. The junction had 11 bases not matched to a gene; V was cut back by 7 bases and J by 8 bases. The CDR3 spans 16 residues. Per the germline V gene, CDR1 is MDHEN and CDR2 is SYDVKM. CDR3 nucleotide sequence: TGTGCCAGCAATAAACCGGGACAGGGGGCATTGGAAAAACTGTTTTTT. Amino acid sequence: CASNKPGQGALEKLFF.

V usage is TRBV28 and J usage is TRBJ1-1; the D gene is possibly TRBD1 (5 bases). The CDR3 runs 14 residues. The germline V gene encodes CDR1 MDHEN and CDR2 SYDVKM. Trimming left V 5 bases short and J 1 base short, with 11 bases between. CDR3 bases: TGTGCCAGCAGTATCTTCAGGGAGAACACTGAAGCTTTCTTT. This encodes CASSIFRENTEAFF.

This clone was detected only once. V is TRBV19 and J is TRBJ2-6; no firm D call. V was cut by 3 bases and J by 0 bases, with 12 bases left in between. Germline V lookup: CDR1 LNHDA, CDR2 SQIVND (reference sequence). The CDR3 loop spans 17 amino acids. Written as DNA, the CDR3 is TGTGCCAGTAGTATCTCTCCGAGGCACTCTGGGGCCAACGTCCTGACTTTC. It specifies CASSISPRHSGANVLTF.